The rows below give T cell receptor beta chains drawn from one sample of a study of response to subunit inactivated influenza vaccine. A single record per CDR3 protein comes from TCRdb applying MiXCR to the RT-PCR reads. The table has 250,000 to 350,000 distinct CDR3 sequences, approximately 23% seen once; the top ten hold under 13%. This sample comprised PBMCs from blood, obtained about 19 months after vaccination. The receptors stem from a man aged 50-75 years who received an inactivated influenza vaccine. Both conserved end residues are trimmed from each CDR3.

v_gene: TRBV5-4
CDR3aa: ASSGTRGVHTGELF

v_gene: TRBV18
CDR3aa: ASSPPLAGIEDEQF

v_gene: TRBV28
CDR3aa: ASRRDSTNSPLH

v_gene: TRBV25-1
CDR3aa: ASSEGTGSGGYT

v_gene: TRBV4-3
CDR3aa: ASSQDTGRRYMNTEAF

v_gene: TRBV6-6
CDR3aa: ASSYRTGVGYT

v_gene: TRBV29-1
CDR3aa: SVNSGGLAGELF

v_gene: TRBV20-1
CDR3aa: SANGQPGQPQH

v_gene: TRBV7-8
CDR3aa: ASSHPSSKTSGRTSTQY

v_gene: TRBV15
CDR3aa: ATSRAPEGKTEAF

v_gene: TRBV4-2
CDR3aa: ASSQDRGRQETQY

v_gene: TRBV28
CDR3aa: ASNWREDTQY

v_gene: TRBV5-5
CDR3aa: ASRAAGTTYNEQF

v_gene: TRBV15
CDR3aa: ATSKGAGGTGELF

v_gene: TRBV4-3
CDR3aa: ASSLQRAQGGSPLQ

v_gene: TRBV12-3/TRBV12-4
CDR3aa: ASSRPGTGGNEQF

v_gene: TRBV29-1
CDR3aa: SVPGQGDANYGYT

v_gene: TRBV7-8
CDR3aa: ASSLDRGDTEAF

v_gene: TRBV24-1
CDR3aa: ATSDLGNPNTDTQY

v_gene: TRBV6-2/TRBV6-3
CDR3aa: ASSYSPIRFSANTEAF

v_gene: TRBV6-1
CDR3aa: ASTETRPQGRGYT

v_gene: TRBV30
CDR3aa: AWSVQSVQF

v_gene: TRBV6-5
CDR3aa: ATRTGRYEQY

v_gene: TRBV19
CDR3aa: ASREGTHQPQH

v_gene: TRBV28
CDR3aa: ASSFPPRTGADGYT

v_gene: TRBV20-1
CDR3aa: SAKRRSTGELF

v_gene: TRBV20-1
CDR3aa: SARVSGGWREQF

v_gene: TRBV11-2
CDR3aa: ASSPVRRGSTDTQY

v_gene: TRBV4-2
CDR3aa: ASSQGRDPEKLF

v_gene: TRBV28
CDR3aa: ASSGTGRYGYT

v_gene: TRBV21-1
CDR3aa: ASSSSDPVGNTIY

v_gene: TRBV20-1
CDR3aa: SARDRGYNTGELF

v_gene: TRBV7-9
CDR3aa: ASSSPSGIQETQY

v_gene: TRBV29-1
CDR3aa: SVEQGGLGYGYT

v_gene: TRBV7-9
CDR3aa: ASSLGPGNTIY

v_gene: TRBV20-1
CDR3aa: SARDRTGGVEKLF

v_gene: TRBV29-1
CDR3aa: SVEIDFRRTDTQY

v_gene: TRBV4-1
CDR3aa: ASSQDLNVGGNGYT

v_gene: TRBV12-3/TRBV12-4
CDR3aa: ASSLAQWFEQY